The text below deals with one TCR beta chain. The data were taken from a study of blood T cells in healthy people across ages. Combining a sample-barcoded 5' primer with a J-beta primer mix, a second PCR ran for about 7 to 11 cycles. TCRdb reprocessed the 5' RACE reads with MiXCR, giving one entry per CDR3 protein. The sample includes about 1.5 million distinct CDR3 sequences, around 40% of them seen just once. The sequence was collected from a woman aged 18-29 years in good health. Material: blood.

The DNA for the CDR3 is TGTGCCAGCAGTTTCGGGAGGGGCAGATATAACTATGGCTACACCTTC. Its protein is CASSFGRGRYNYGYTF. The chain links TRBV7-9 to TRBJ1-2; possible D gene TRBD1, 5 bases. CDR3 length equals 16 residues. CDR1 and CDR2 (germline): SEHNR, FQNEAQ (reference sequence). The V gene lost 6 bases and the J gene lost 1 base, with 18 bases spanning the gap.